A selection of T cell receptor beta chains follows, all from one sample in a study of T cells in tuberculosis. TCRdb's copy holds only in-frame clones and misses some; the assay was immunoSEQ multiplex PCR. This sample carries about 30,000 clones, approximately 93% of them seen once, and the ten largest clones take approximately 8.1%. What was sequenced was PBMCs. The origin of the receptors is a donor aged 10-29 years with latent tuberculosis or without tuberculosis infection. The CDR3 runs from the conserved cysteine through the conserved F or W. The D gene is left open where the match is weak. Size is stated for part of the rows, as once, few or many counts, or as a class when the clone is expanded.

V,J,size,D,DNA,CDR3
TRBV5-4,TRBJ2-1,NA,TRBD1,TGTGCCAGCAGCGCCCCGGGACAGGGCGTCAATGAGCAGTTCTTC,CASSAPGQGVNEQFF
TRBV7-9,TRBJ2-7,NA,TRBD2,TGTGCCAGCAGCCGACTAGCGGGAGAGTCGGGCGAGCAGTACTTC,CASSRLAGESGEQYF
TRBV5-1,TRBJ2-7,NA,NA,TGCGCCAGCAGCTTCGACAGTACCTACGAGCAGTACTTC,CASSFDSTYEQYF
TRBV29-1,TRBJ2-1,once,NA,TGCAGCTCCGAAGGGACACTCTACAATGAGCAGTTCTTC,CSSEGTLYNEQFF
TRBV18,TRBJ2-1,NA,NA,TGTGCCAGCTCCCGGAATAGCGGAGCCTACAATGAGCAGTTCTTC,CASSRNSGAYNEQFF
TRBV28,TRBJ2-7,NA,TRBD2,TGTGCCAGCAACCCGGGACTAGCGTCATCCGAGCAGTACTTC,CASNPGLASSEQYF
TRBV15,TRBJ2-5,NA,TRBD2,TGTGCCACCAGCGGATTTGGGACTAGCGGCCAAGAGACCCAGTACTTC,CATSGFGTSGQETQYF
TRBV9,TRBJ2-7,NA,TRBD2,TGTGCCAGCAGCGAGAAAGCGGGGCGCTCCTACGAGCAGTACTTC,CASSEKAGRSYEQYF
TRBV4-3,TRBJ1-5,NA,NA,TGCGCCAGCAGCCAAGAGGCGGGGTTGAGCAATCAGCCCCAGCATTTT,CASSQEAGLSNQPQHF
TRBV6-5,TRBJ2-7,NA,TRBD2,TGTGCCAGCACCAAGCGGGGATTAACCTACGAGCAGTACTTC,CASTKRGLTYEQYF
TRBV5-6,TRBJ1-3,NA,NA,TGTGCCAGCAGGCTCGCCGGGGGTACTGGAAACACCATATATTTT,CASRLAGGTGNTIYF
TRBV28,TRBJ2-7,once,TRBD1,TGTGCCAGCAGTGTTACCGGGACAGGGGACGAGCAGTACTTC,CASSVTGTGDEQYF
TRBV4-2,TRBJ2-4,NA,TRBD2,TGTGCCAGCAGCCTAGACCCGGCTAGCGGAAACATTCAGTACTTC,CASSLDPASGNIQYF